One and the same sample provided the 30 T cell receptor beta chains below, sequenced in a study of HIV-infected patients and healthy controls. Whole blood was used without fractionation, so all unsorted peripheral T cells were included. Reverse transcription used 450 to 650 ng RNA and constant-region primers for alpha and beta. Separate chain-specific third strand synthesis with multiplexing indices produced the alpha and beta libraries. TCRdb recomputed calls from the 5' RACE reads with MiXCR, one row per CDR3 protein. The table records 9,500 or so distinct CDR3 sequences, roughly 5.2% of them present only once. The sequences come from blood, collected before antiretroviral therapy. The receptors here all came from an adult with HIV infection.

This clonotype appeared many times. This chain links TRBV4-2 with TRBJ1-5; 9 nucleotides align to TRBD1. Germline-derived CDR1 and CDR2 are LGHNA and YNFKEQ. The CDR3 loop spans 15 amino acids. Unmatched junction bases numbered 4, after V lost 4 bases and J lost 3 bases. CDR3 in amino acids: CASSLWTGDNQPQHF. In DNA, the CDR3 is TGTGCCAGCAGCCTGTGGACAGGGGACAATCAGCCCCAGCATTTT.

At least ten counts were recorded for this clonotype. The chain uses TRBV28 and TRBJ1-1; D is unclear. This CDR3 has 14 residues. Germline V CDR1 and CDR2: MDHEN, SYDVKM. V was clipped by 3 bases and J by 2 bases, with 10 bases between them. The CDR3 DNA is TGTGCCAGCAGTTTTGGCTCCGGAAACACTGAAGCTTTCTTT. Residues: CASSFGSGNTEAFF.

This clonotype was counted ten times or more. This chain joins TRBV2 and TRBJ2-2; D is perhaps TRBD2 (5 bases). Trimming cost V 7 bases and J 1 base, with 7 bases left between them. The CDR3 extends over 13 amino acids. Germline V gene lookup returns CDR1 SNHLY and CDR2 FYNNEI. The CDR3 region is CASTRENTGELFF. DNA for the CDR3: TGTGCCAGCACCCGGGAGAACACCGGGGAGCTGTTTTTT.

This clonotype was seen repeatedly, ten times or more. The CDR3 coding sequence is TGTGCCAGCAACCCCTTAACCACAGATACGCAGTATTTT. It codes for CASNPLTTDTQYF. V usage is TRBV6-1 and J usage is TRBJ2-3; D is unresolved. CDR1 and CDR2 from the germline V gene are MNHNS and SASEGT. The CDR3 sequence is 13 residues long. The V end was cut by 7 bases, the J end by 2 bases, with 10 bases between.

This clonotype occurred many times. The V gene is TRBV20-1, the J gene TRBJ2-7; 8 nucleotides line up with TRBD1. The trim removed 3 bases at V and 2 bases at J, leaving 12 bases unmatched. There are 16 residues in the CDR3. From germline, CDR1 is DFQATT and CDR2 SNEGSKA (reference sequence). The CDR3, as DNA: TGCAGTGCTAGGGCAGGGGGCCATCTAAGGGCCTACGAGCAGTACTTC. Protein: CSARAGGHLRAYEQYF.

This clonotype was recorded at least ten times. The V and J genes are TRBV7-2 and TRBJ2-7; no reliable D call. CDR3 length: 14 residues. Per the germline V gene, CDR1 is SGHTA and CDR2 is FQGNSA. V lost 2 bases to trimming and J lost 3 bases, with 11 bases between them. The CDR3 coding sequence is TGTGCCAGCAGCTTATCCGACGAGTTCTACGAGCAGTACTTC. This codes for CASSLSDEFYEQYF.

The sample holds many counts of this clonotype. V usage is TRBV5-1 and J usage is TRBJ1-1; no clear D gene. With 0 bases removed from V and 1 base from J, the gap between germline ends came to 22 bases. The CDR3 extends over 19 amino acids. Germline V gene data show CDR1 as SGHRS and CDR2 as YFSETQ. The CDR3 protein is CASSLDMVPSLRANTEAFF. In nucleotides, the CDR3 is TGCGCCAGCAGCTTGGACATGGTCCCTAGTTTGAGGGCGAACACTGAAGCTTTCTTT.

The V and J genes are TRBV12-3 or TRBV12-4 and TRBJ1-5; D gene uncertain. This CDR3 contains 14 residues. Trimming left V 3 bases short and J 0 bases short, with 6 bases between. The CDR3 bases are TGTGCCAGCAGTTTCCAGATTAGCAATCAGCCCCAGCATTTT. Protein product: CASSFQISNQPQHF.

This clonotype has ten or more counts. V is TRBV6-6 and J is TRBJ2-5; D is ambiguous. The germline V gene encodes CDR1 MNHNY and CDR2 SVGAGI (reference sequence). Trimming cost V 8 bases and J 4 bases, with 8 bases left between them. The CDR3 runs 11 residues. The CDR3 spells CASGVGETQYF. The CDR3 DNA reads as TGTGCCAGCGGGGTAGGAGAGACCCAGTACTTC.

This clonotype was seen many times. The V gene is TRBV2, the J gene TRBJ2-3; the match to TRBD2 covers 12 bases. The junction had 3 bases not matched to a gene; V was cut back by 3 bases and J by 2 bases. The CDR3 sequence is 16 residues long. Germline CDR1 SNHLY, CDR2 FYNNEI. The CDR3: CASSDWTSGVTDTQYF. CDR3 nucleotide sequence: TGTGCCAGCAGTGATTGGACTAGCGGGGTCACAGATACGCAGTATTTT. The whole variable domain, remainder taken from reference TRBV2 and TRBJ2-3, is EPEVTQTPSHQVTQMGQEVILRCVPISNHLYFYWYRQILGQKVEFLVSFYNNEISEKSEIFDDQFSVERPDGSNFTLKIRSTKLEDSAMYFCASSDWTSGVTDTQYFGPGTRLTVL.

In its sample, this clonotype is medium-sized. The CDR3 DNA is TGTGCCAGCAGCAACCTTACGAATACGCAGTATTTT. Residues: CASSNLTNTQYF. The rearrangement uses TRBV7-6 and TRBJ2-3; no firm D call. V lost 5 bases to trimming and J lost 7 bases, with 10 bases between them. Germline V gene lookup returns CDR1 SGHVS and CDR2 FNYEAQ. The CDR3 length is 12 residues.

This clonotype showed up just a few times. V gene TRBV10-2 combines with J gene TRBJ1-6; TRBD1 agrees at 8 bases. Germline CDR1 WSHSY, CDR2 SAAADI. The CDR3 is 14 residues long. V dropped 6 bases and J dropped 7; count of bases not matched to a gene: 5. CDR3 DNA sequence: TGCGCCAGCAGCCGACAGGGGAACAATTCACCCCTCCACTTT. It is translated as CASSRQGNNSPLHF.

This clonotype was seen many times. The rearrangement joins TRBV30 to TRBJ1-2; D not resolved. V dropped 5 bases and J dropped 9 bases, with 13 bases sitting between them. Germline V gene lookup returns CDR1 GTSNPN and CDR2 SVGIG (reference sequence). The CDR3 spans 11 residues. The CDR3 DNA reads TGTGCCTGGTCAGACATCGGACGCTACACCTTC. Translated: CAWSDIGRYTF.

This clonotype was counted many times. This chain joins TRBV7-2 and TRBJ2-3; either TRBD1 or TRBD2 may fit D (5 bases each). From germline, CDR1 is SGHTA and CDR2 FQGNSA. V lost 6 bases and J 3 bases, leaving 19 bases between the germline ends. The CDR3 sequence is 16 residues long. CDR3 residues: CASRPPGAGATDTQYF. The CDR3 DNA follows: TGTGCCAGCAGGCCTCCCGGGGCCGGCGCAACAGATACGCAGTATTTT.

This clonotype was seen repeatedly, ten times or more. The V gene is TRBV28, the J gene TRBJ2-1; weak D call: TRBD2 (5 bases). Trimming pared 1 base from V and 12 bases from J, leaving 13 bases between. The CDR3 has 13 amino acids. Germline CDR1 and CDR2: MDHEN and SYDVKM. CDR3 residues: CASSLSGVMGQFF. The CDR3 DNA sequence: TGTGCCAGCAGTTTATCCGGGGTAATGGGGCAGTTCTTC.

This clonotype was detected ten times or more. The V gene is TRBV11-2, the J gene TRBJ2-7, with D perhaps assigned TRBD1 or TRBD2 (7 bases each). The germline V gene has CDR1 SGHAT and CDR2 FQNNGV. This CDR3 is built from 15 residues. The germline V and J ends were trimmed by 4 bases and 3 bases, with 16 bases remaining between them. DNA of the CDR3: TGTGCCAGCAGCTCACCACAGGGGAGGGACTACGAGCAGTACTTC. Encoded protein: CASSSPQGRDYEQYF.

This clonotype was found many times. The chain uses TRBV20-1 and TRBJ1-4; D gene unclear. This CDR3 has 15 residues. V lost 6 bases and J 3 bases, leaving 17 bases between the germline ends. Germline V gives CDR1 DFQATT, CDR2 SNEGSKA (reference sequence). CDR3 nucleotides: TGCAGTGCCCAAGACAACTTACGAGCTAATGAAAAACTGTTTTTT. Encoded protein: CSAQDNLRANEKLFF.

Many counts were recorded for this clonotype. The rearrangement links TRBV9 to TRBJ1-1; D ambiguous. Germline V gene sequence: CDR1 SGDLS, CDR2 YYNGEE. The CDR3 is 13 amino acids. The V and J ends lost 1 base and 3 bases respectively, with 7 bases between them. The CDR3 protein is CASSVRVDTEAFF. As DNA, the CDR3 is TGTGCCAGCAGCGTACGGGTAGACACTGAAGCTTTCTTT. The full variable domain, with the rest looked up from reference TRBV9 and TRBJ1-1, is DSGVTQTPKHLITATGQRVTLRCSPRSGDLSVYWYQQSLDQGLQFLIQYYNGEERAKGNILERFSAQQFPDLHSELNLSSLELGDSALYFCASSVRVDTEAFFGQGTRLTVV.

This clonotype was found many times. The chain links TRBV19 to TRBJ1-2; the match to TRBD1 covers 7 bases. The CDR3 length is 13 residues. Germline V gives CDR1 LNHDA, CDR2 SQIVND (reference sequence). V dropped 5 bases and J dropped 2; count of bases not matched to a gene: 2. DNA for the CDR3: TGTGCCAGTAGTGTGACAGGGAACTATGGCTACACCTTC. Its protein product is CASSVTGNYGYTF.

This clonotype was observed at least ten times. The chain recombines TRBV6-1 with TRBJ1-3, with a weak D call TRBD1 (6 bases). The germline V and J ends were trimmed by 6 bases and 11 bases, with 20 bases remaining between them. Germline V gives CDR1 MNHNS, CDR2 SASEGT. The CDR3 covers 14 residues. CDR3 nucleotides: TGTGCCAGCAGAGAACGGACTACAGGGTTGGCCATATATTTT. Its translation is CASRERTTGLAIYF.

This clonotype has ten or more counts. This rearrangement joins TRBV27 to TRBJ2-7, with 11 bases matching TRBD2. The CDR3 is 15 residues long. The ends lost 5 bases at V and 2 bases at J; junction bases unmatched: 5. Per the germline V gene, CDR1 is MNHEY and CDR2 is SMNVEV (reference sequence). The DNA for the CDR3 is TGTGCCAGCAGTCCGGGACTAGCGGTGGCCTACGAGCAGTACTTC. Amino acid sequence: CASSPGLAVAYEQYF.

This clonotype was detected ten times or more. The CDR3 spells CASSPGGSRNTEAFF. The DNA for the CDR3 is TGTGCCAGCAGCCCGGGGGGGAGCAGGAACACTGAAGCTTTCTTT. The chain is built from TRBV7-2 and TRBJ1-1; tentative D call: TRBD1 (5 bases). The CDR3 loop spans 15 amino acids. CDR1 SGHTA and CDR2 FQGNSA come from the germline V gene. Deletions cut 5 bases from V and 1 base from J, with 14 bases between.

In its sample, this clonotype was seen once. DNA of the CDR3: TGTGCCTGGAGTGAGGACAGGACCACCACAGATACGCAGTATTTT. It is translated as CAWSEDRTTTDTQYF. The V call is TRBV30, the J call TRBJ2-3, with 7 bases lining up with TRBD1. This CDR3 comprises 15 residues. With 1 base clipped from V and 2 bases from J, the junction kept 6 bases outside the gene matches. In germline, CDR1 is GTSNPN, CDR2 SVGIG (reference sequence).

This clonotype was observed a handful of times. This sequence joins TRBV20-1 and TRBJ2-1; TRBD2 matches 14 bases. V trimming: 3 bases; J trimming: 7 bases; junction bases outside the gene matches: 5. The germline CDR1 and CDR2 sequences are DFQATT and SNEGSKA (reference sequence). The CDR3 is 15 residues long. The CDR3 DNA reads as TGCAGTGCTAGGGGGACTAGCGGGGGTGAGAATGAGCAGTTCTTC. Its translation: CSARGTSGGENEQFF.

The gene calls are TRBV7-9 and TRBJ1-1, with 7 nucleotides matching TRBD1. Trimming removed 5 bases from V and 5 bases from J; junction bases left unmatched: 14. The germline V gene encodes CDR1 SEHNR and CDR2 FQNEAQ (reference sequence). CDR3 length: 16 residues. This chain's CDR3 is CASSIKSGGVETEAFF. CDR3 bases: TGTGCCAGCAGCATAAAGTCAGGGGGTGTAGAGACTGAAGCTTTCTTT.

This clonotype occurred many times. The rearrangement links TRBV28 to TRBJ1-1; 7 nucleotides align to TRBD1. Germline CDR1 and CDR2: MDHEN and SYDVKM. The CDR3 runs to 16 residues. Trimming removed 1 base from V and 6 bases from J; junction bases left unmatched: 11. The CDR3 region has the DNA TGTGCCAGCAGTTTATACGGGACAGTAAGGATGCCTGAAGCTTTCTTT. Translating it yields CASSLYGTVRMPEAFF.

The chain couples TRBV20-1 to TRBJ2-3; 7 bases line up with TRBD1. Germline-derived CDR1 and CDR2 are DFQATT and SNEGSKA (reference sequence). The CDR3 totals 15 residues. The ends lost 1 base at V and 4 bases at J; junction bases unmatched: 8. CDR3: CSARGDSKIADTQYF. The CDR3 DNA follows: TGCAGTGCTAGAGGGGACAGCAAAATAGCAGATACGCAGTATTTT.

This clonotype was seen many times. This sequence joins TRBV7-2 and TRBJ2-1; D possibly corresponds to TRBD2 (5 bases). This CDR3 spans 13 amino acids. The germline V gene encodes CDR1 SGHTA and CDR2 FQGNSA. Trimming shortened V by 4 bases and J by 5 bases, and 9 bases separated the two germline ends. The CDR3 sequence: CASSSRGNNEQFF. The CDR3 nucleotides read TGTGCCAGCAGCTCCCGAGGGAACAATGAGCAGTTCTTC.

In its sample, this clonotype is large. This chain joins TRBV2 and TRBJ2-3, with TRBD1 as a possible D gene (6 bases). The CDR3 contains 16 residues. The germline V and J ends were trimmed by 5 bases and 2 bases, with 17 bases remaining between them. Germline CDR1 reads SNHLY; CDR2 reads FYNNEI. Written as DNA, the CDR3 is TGTGCCAGCAGTACCCCCCGGGACATCCCCACAGATACGCAGTATTTT. This gives the protein CASSTPRDIPTDTQYF. Using reference TRBV2 and TRBJ2-3 for the parts outside the CDR3, the full variable domain is EPEVTQTPSHQVTQMGQEVILRCVPISNHLYFYWYRQILGQKVEFLVSFYNNEISEKSEIFDDQFSVERPDGSNFTLKIRSTKLEDSAMYFCASSTPRDIPTDTQYFGPGTRLTVL.

This clonotype appeared many times. The chain has TRBV28 and TRBJ2-7, with a tentative D call TRBD2 (5 bases). The CDR3 contains 12 residues. V lost 5 bases, J lost 4 bases, and 9 bases lay in between. The germline CDR1 and CDR2 sequences are MDHEN and SYDVKM. The CDR3 here is CASSSGSYEQYF. The CDR3 DNA follows: TGTGCCAGCAGTAGCGGCAGTTACGAGCAGTACTTC.